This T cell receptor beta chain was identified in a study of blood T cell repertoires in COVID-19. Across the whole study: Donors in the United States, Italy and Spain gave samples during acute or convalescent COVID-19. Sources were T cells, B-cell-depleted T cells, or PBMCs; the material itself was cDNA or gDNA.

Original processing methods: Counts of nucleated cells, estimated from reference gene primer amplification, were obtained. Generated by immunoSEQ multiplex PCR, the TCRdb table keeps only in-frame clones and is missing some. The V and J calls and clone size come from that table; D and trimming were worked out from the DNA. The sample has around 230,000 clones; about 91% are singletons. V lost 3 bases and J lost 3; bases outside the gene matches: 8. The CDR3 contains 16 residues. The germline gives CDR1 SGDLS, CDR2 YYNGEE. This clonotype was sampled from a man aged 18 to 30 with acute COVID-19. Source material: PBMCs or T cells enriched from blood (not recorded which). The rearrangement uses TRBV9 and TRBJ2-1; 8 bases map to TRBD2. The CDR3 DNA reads TGTGCCAGCAGCGCCCGACTAGCGACATACTACAATGAGCAGTTCTTC. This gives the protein CASSARLATYYNEQFF. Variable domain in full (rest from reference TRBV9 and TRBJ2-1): DSGVTQTPKHLITATGQRVTLRCSPRSGDLSVYWYQQSLDQGLQFLIQYYNGEERAKGNILERFSAQQFPDLHSELNLSSLELGDSALYFCASSARLATYYNEQFFGPGTRLTVL.